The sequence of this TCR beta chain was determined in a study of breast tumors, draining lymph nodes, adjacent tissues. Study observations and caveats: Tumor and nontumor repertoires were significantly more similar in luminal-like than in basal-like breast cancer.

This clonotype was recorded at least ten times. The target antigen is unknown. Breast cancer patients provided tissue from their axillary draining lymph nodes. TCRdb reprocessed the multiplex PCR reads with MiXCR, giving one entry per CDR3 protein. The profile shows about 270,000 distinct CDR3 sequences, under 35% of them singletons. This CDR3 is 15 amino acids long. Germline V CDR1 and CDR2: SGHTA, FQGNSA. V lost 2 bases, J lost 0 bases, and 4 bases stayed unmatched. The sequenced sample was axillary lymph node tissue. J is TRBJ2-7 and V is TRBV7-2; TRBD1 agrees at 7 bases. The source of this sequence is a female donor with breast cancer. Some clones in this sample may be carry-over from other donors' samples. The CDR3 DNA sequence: TGTGCCAGCAGCTTATATGGGACAGACTCCTACGAGCAGTACTTC. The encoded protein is CASSLYGTDSYEQYF.